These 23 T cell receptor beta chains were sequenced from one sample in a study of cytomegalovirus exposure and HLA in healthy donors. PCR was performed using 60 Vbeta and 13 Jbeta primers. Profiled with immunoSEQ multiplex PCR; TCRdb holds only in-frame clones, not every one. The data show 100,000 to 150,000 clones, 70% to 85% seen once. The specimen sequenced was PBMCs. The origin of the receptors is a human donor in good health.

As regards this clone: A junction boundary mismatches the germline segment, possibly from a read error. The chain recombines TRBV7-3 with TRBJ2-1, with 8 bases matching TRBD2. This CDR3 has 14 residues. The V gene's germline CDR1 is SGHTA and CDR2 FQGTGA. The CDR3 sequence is CASSPHPGGNGQFF. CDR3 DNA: TGTGCCAGCAGCCCCCATCCGGGAGGGAATGGGCAGTTCTTC.

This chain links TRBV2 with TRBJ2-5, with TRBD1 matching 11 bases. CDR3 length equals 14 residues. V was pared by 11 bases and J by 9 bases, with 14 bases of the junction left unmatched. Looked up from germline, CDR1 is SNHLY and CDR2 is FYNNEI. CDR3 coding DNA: TGTGCCTCCGGGGGAGGGACAGGGGGGGAGGCCCAGTACTTC. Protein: CASGGGTGGEAQYF.

CDR3 loop: CASSLGFDEQYF. CDR3 DNA: TGTGCCAGCAGCCTGGGCTTCGACGAGCAGTACTTC. The V call is TRBV7-9, the J call TRBJ2-7, with D hard to call. The CDR3 has 12 residues. Germline V gives CDR1 SEHNR, CDR2 FQNEAQ (reference sequence). Trimming stripped 5 bases from V and 5 bases from J, with 10 bases between.

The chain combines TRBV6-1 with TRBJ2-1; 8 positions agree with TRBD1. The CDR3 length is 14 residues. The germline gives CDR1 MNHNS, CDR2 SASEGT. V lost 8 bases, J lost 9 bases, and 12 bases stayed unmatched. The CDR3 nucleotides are TGTGCCAGCCCCCGGGACAGGTCTTCGGGTGAGCAGTTCTTC. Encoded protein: CASPRDRSSGEQFF.

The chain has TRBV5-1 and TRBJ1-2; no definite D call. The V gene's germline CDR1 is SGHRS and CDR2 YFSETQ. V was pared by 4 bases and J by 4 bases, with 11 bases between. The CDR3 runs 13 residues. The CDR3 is CASSPTGPYGYTF. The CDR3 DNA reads TGCGCCAGCAGCCCGACGGGTCCCTATGGCTACACCTTC.

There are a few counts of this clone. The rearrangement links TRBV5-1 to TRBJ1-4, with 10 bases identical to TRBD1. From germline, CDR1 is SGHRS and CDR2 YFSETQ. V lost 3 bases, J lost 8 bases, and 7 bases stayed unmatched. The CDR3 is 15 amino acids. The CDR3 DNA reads TGCGCCAGCAGCTCCCGACAGGGGGCAGGGGAAAAACTGTTTTTT. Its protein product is CASSSRQGAGEKLFF. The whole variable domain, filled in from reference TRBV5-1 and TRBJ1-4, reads KAGVTQTPRYLIKTRGQQVTLSCSPISGHRSVSWYQQTPGQGLQFLFEYFSETQRNKGNFPGRFSGRQFSNSRSEMNVSTLELGDSALYLCASSSRQGAGEKLFFGSGTQLSVL.

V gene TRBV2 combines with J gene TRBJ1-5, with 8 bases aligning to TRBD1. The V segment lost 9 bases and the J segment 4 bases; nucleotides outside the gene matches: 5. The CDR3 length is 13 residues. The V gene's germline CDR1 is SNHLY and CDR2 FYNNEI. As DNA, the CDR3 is TGTGCCAGTGGGGACAGGATGAATCAGCCCCAGCATTTT. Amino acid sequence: CASGDRMNQPQHF. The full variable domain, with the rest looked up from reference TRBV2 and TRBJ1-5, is EPEVTQTPSHQVTQMGQEVILRCVPISNHLYFYWYRQILGQKVEFLVSFYNNEISEKSEIFDDQFSVERPDGSNFTLKIRSTKLEDSAMYFCASGDRMNQPQHFGDGTRLSIL.

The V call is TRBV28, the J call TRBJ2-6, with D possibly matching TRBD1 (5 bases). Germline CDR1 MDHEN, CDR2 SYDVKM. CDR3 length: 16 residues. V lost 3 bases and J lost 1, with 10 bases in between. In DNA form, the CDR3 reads TGTGCCAGCAGTTTGTCAGGGTTTTCTGGGGCCAACGTCCTGACTTTC. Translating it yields CASSLSGFSGANVLTF.

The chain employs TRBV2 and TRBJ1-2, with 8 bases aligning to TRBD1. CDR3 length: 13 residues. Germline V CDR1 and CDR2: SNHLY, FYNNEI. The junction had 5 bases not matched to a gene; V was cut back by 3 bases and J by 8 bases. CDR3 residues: CASSDPTGAGYTF. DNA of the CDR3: TGTGCCAGCAGTGATCCGACAGGGGCCGGCTACACCTTC.

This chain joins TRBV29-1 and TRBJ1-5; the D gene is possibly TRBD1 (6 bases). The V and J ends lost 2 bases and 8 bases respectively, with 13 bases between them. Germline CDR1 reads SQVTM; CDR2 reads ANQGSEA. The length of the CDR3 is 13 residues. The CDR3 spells CSVETGTGKPQHF. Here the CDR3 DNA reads TGCAGCGTTGAAACAGGGACGGGGAAGCCCCAGCATTTT.

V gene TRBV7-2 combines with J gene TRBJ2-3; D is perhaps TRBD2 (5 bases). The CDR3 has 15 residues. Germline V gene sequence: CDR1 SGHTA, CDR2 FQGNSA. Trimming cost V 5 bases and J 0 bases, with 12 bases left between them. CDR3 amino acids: CASSEVARSTDTQYF. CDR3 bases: TGTGCCAGCAGCGAGGTAGCGAGAAGCACAGATACGCAGTATTTT.

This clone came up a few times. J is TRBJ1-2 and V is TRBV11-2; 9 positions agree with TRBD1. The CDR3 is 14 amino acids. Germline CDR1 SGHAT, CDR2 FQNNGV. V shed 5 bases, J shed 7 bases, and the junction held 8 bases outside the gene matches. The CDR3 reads CASSHGTGMGGYTF. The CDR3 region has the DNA TGTGCCAGCAGCCACGGGACAGGGATGGGTGGCTACACCTTC.

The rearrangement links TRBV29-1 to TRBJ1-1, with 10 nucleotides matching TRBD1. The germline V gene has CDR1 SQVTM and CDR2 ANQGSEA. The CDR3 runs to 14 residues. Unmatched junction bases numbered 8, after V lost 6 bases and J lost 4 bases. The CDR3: CSVAGTGVITEAFF. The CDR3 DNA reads TGCAGCGTGGCCGGGACAGGGGTTATCACTGAAGCTTTCTTT.

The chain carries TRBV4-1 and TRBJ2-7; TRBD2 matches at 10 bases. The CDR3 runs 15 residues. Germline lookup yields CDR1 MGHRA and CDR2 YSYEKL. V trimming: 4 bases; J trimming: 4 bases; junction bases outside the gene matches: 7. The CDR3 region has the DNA TGCGCCAGCAGCCGACCGGGACTAGCGCTGTACGAGCAGTACTTC. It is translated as CASSRPGLALYEQYF.

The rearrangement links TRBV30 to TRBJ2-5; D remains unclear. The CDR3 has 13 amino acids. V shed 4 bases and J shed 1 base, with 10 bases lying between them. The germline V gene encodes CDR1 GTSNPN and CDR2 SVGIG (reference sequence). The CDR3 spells CAWNRQAQETQYF. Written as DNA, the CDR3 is TGTGCCTGGAACCGGCAGGCCCAAGAGACCCAGTACTTC.

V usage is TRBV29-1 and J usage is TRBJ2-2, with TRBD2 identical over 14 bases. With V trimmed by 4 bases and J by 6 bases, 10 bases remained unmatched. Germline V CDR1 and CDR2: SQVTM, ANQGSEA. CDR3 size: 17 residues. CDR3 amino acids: CSVAGQGLAGVSGELFF. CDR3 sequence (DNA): TGCAGCGTTGCAGGACAGGGACTAGCGGGAGTCTCCGGGGAGCTGTTTTTT.

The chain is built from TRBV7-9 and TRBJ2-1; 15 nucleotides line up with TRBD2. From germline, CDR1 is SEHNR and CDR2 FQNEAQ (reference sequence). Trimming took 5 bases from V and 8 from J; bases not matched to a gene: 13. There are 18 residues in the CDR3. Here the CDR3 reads CASSPRTSGRARGDEQFF. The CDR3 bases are TGTGCCAGCAGCCCAAGGACTAGCGGGAGGGCCAGGGGGGATGAGCAGTTCTTC.

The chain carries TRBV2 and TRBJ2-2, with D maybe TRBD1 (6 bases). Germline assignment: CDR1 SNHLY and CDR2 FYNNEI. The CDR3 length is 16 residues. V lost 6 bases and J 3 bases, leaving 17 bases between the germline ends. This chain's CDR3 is CASSAQGQEYTGELFF. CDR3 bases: TGTGCCAGCAGCGCGCAGGGGCAAGAGTACACCGGGGAGCTGTTTTTT.

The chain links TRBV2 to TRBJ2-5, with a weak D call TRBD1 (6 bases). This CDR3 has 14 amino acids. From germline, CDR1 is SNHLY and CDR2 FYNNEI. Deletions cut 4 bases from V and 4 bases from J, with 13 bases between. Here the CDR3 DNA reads TGTGCCAGCAGTGGCAGGGGACCTCCAGAGACCCAGTACTTC. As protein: CASSGRGPPETQYF.

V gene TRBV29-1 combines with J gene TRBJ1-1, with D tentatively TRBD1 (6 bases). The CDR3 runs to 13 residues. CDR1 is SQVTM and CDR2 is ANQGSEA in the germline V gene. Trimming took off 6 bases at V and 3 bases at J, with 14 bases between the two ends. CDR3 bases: TGCAGCGTACCCAACAGGGCGGACACTGAAGCTTTCTTT. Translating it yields CSVPNRADTEAFF.

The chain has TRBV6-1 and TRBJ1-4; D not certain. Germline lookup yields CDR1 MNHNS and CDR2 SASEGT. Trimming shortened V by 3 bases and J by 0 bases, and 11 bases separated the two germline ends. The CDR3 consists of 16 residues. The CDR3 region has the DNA TGTGCCAGCAGTGAGCGGCAGAGACCAACTAATGAAAAACTGTTTTTT. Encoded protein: CASSERQRPTNEKLFF.

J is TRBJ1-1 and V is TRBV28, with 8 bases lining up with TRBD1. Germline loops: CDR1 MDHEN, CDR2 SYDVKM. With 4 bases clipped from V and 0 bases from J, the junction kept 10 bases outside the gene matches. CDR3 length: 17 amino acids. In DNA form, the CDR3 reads TGTGCCAGCAGTTCCCTTGACAGGGGCGGGATGAACACTGAAGCTTTCTTT. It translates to CASSSLDRGGMNTEAFF.

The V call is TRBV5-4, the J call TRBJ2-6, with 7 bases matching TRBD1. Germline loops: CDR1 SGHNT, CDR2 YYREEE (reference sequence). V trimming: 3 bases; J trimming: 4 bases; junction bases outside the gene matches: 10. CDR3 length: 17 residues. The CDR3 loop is CASSSGTVSRGANVLTF. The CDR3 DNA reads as TGTGCCAGCAGCTCGGGGACAGTCTCAAGGGGGGCCAACGTCCTGACTTTC.